Presented here are 2 T cell receptor beta chains from one specimen sequenced in a study of vaccination and CD4 T cells after COVID-19. Treatment of the sample: roughly nine-day PBMC culture with coronavirus spike peptide pools or control peptides (ViraFEST assay). An Oncomine TCR Beta short-read assay was used to sequence the DNA from cultured CD4+ T cells. TCRdb analysed the PCR reads with MiXCR anew, one entry per CDR3 protein. The data contain about 29,000 distinct CDR3 sequences, approximately 62% of them singletons. Their recognized antigens are unknown. Source: CD4+ T cells from blood, cultured in vitro, taken after SARS-CoV-2 vaccination. Receptors originate from a human donor who received a COVID-19 vaccine.

The chain links TRBV27 to TRBJ2-7; D gene unclear. The CDR3 covers 16 residues. Germline assignment: CDR1 MNHEY and CDR2 SMNVEV (reference sequence). Trimming took off 2 bases at V and 0 bases at J, with 14 bases between the two ends. CDR3 DNA: TGTGCCAGCAGTTTAATCACAGAAATGCGCTCCTACGAGCAGTACTTC. Translation gives CASSLITEMRSYEQYF.

The table lists this clonotype with a count of one. This chain joins TRBV12-3 or TRBV12-4 and TRBJ2-2; no definite D call. Trimming stripped 3 bases from V and 8 bases from J, with 7 bases between. The CDR3 consists of 12 residues. CDR3 region: CASSFSSGELFF. The CDR3 DNA reads as TGTGCCAGCAGTTTTTCCTCGGGGGAGCTGTTTTTT.